This T cell receptor (beta chain) came from a study of tumor and adjacent non-tumor tissue in lung cancer. Study background: Each sample yielded 3.5 million to 4.5 million productive TCRbeta reads on average. Whole-study findings and limits: Normal lung showed higher cumulative top 100 clone frequency than tumor. Tumor TCR diversity, when higher, was linked to shorter survival. TCR diversity was significantly greater in tumor than normal lung tissue.

Points on this clonotype: What it binds is unknown.

No cell sorting was done before RNA was extracted from the tissue. A modified ARM-PCR protocol with three rounds of nested PCR amplified TCRbeta. One entry per CDR3 protein, called by TCRdb with MiXCR from the multiplex PCR reads. The profile shows about 93,000 distinct CDR3 sequences, less than 80% of them singletons. The sequence was obtained from a man in his fifties or sixties with non-small cell lung cancer. The specimen was lung tumor tissue.

In DNA, the CDR3 is TGCAGCGCCGAGAGGAAGGGCTACACCTTC. It translates to CSAERKGYTF. The chain joins TRBV29-1 to TRBJ1-2, with unresolved D. V gave up 7 bases and J gave up 8 bases, with 11 bases separating them. Germline values: CDR1 SQVTM, CDR2 ANQGSEA. This CDR3 region has 10 residues.